The clone carrying this T cell receptor beta chain was seen just once. The CDR3 runs 13 residues. Germline CDR1 and CDR2: SGHAT and FQDESV (reference sequence). V was clipped by 3 bases and J by 6 bases; unmatched bases: 2. Likely unrecorded immune exposures existed in these nominally healthy donors. This PCR relied on a set of 60 Vbeta primers and 13 Jbeta primers. Profiling relied on immunoSEQ multiplex PCR, and the TCRdb table lists in-frame clones only, not all of them. The sample includes about 200,000 clones, roughly 83% seen only once; the top ten take around 0.42%. This sample stems from a study of cytomegalovirus exposure and HLA in healthy donors. At the level of the study: In an earlier analysis, almost 120 million unique TCR beta sequences were found from about 180 million T cells.

The sequence came from a male donor in good health and CMV-seropositive. Sequencing was done on a sample of PBMCs. The chain is built from TRBV11-1 and TRBJ2-1, with TRBD2 matching 7 bases. The CDR3: CASSFGGSNEQFF. The CDR3 nucleotides are TGTGCCAGCAGCTTTGGCGGGAGCAATGAGCAGTTCTTC. Variable domain in full (rest from reference TRBV11-1 and TRBJ2-1): EAEVAQSPRYKITEKSQAVAFWCDPISGHATLYWYRQILGQGPELLVQFQDESVVDDSQLPKDRFSAERLKGVDSTLKIQPAELGDSAMYLCASSFGGSNEQFFGPGTRLTVL.